The clone carrying this T cell receptor beta chain came up many times. These data belong to a study of CD8 T cells in ankylosing spondylitis. Trimming stripped 6 bases from V and 2 bases from J, with 10 bases between. The CDR3 length is 13 residues. With molecular barcodes, quantitative 5'-RACE was used to make the TCR beta libraries. Each CDR3 protein is one row after TCRdb ran MiXCR on the 5' RACE reads. This sample has around 150,000 distinct CDR3 sequences, with 5.5% to 7.5% found just once. This clonotype originated in a female donor with ankylosing spondylitis or in good health (not recorded which). Sequenced sample: blood, either unsorted or a sorted T cell fraction (not recorded which). The V call is TRBV12-3 or TRBV12-4, the J call TRBJ1-1; D remains ambiguous. The CDR3 here is CASRVGRNTEAFF. The CDR3 DNA reads TGTGCCAGCAGAGTCGGCAGAAACACTGAAGCTTTCTTT.